The T cell receptor beta chain described here comes from a study of T cell responses to AZD1222 COVID-19 vaccine. Study-wide results and caveats: Nearly half of spike-specific TCRs reportedly go after variant regions that carry no mutations. Spike-specific TCR breadth and depth went up after people got two AZD1222 doses. Possibly, clonal diversity was underestimated; donors were largely white British and included more females.

On this clone: Its matching antigen is unknown.

Produced via immunoSEQ multiplex PCR; TCRdb's table is partial and in-frame only. The table has about 78,000 clones, 90% seen once. The clonotype was recovered from an adult who received the AZD1222 COVID-19 vaccine. Specimen: peripheral blood, collected 28 days after the second AZD1222 dose.

CDR3 bases: TGTGCCAGCAGCCCTGGACAGGGGACGCGGTCACCCCTCCACTTT. This codes for CASSPGQGTRSPLHF. This chain links TRBV7-2 with TRBJ1-6; TRBD1 agrees at 9 bases. This CDR3 spans 15 amino acids. Germline CDR1 and CDR2: SGHTA and FQGNSA. The V gene end was trimmed by 5 bases and the J gene end by 10 bases; junction bases not matched to a gene: 9.